This T cell receptor beta chain was sequenced in a study of T-cell reconstitution after alpha-beta-depleted transplantation in children. TCRbeta library preparation incorporated unique molecular identifiers. One entry per CDR3 protein, called by TCRdb with MiXCR from the PCR reads. Of hundreds of thousands of distinct CDR3 sequences detected, approximately 12% appear once; the ten largest clones hold approximately 2.1%. Trimming took off 0 bases at V and 4 bases at J, with 7 bases between the two ends. Germline V gives CDR1 DFQATT, CDR2 SNEGSKA (reference sequence). The CDR3 has 12 amino acids. This clonotype was picked up a small number of times.

The chain recombines TRBV20-1 with TRBJ2-7; no definite D call. The specimen comprised PBMCs, mostly from graft donor cells, sampled 360 days after TCRalphabeta/CD19-depleted stem cell transplant. This clonotype was obtained from a male patient under 18 who had a stem cell transplant for acute myeloid leukemia, so the T cells may come from the graft donor. CDR3: CSAREQAYEQYF. DNA for the CDR3: TGCAGTGCTAGAGAACAAGCTTACGAGCAGTACTTC.